These T cell receptor beta chains were read from a single sample in a study of cytomegalovirus exposure and HLA in healthy donors. Clones were sequenced by immunoSEQ multiplex PCR, and TCRdb holds only the in-frame ones, with some missing. Of about 88,000 clones listed, approximately 79% were seen once; the top ten hold approximately 3%. The sequenced sample was PBMCs. The source is a man under 40 in good health and CMV-seronegative. CDR3s include the opening cysteine and the closing phenylalanine or tryptophan. Each record gives: V gene, J gene, clone size, D gene, CDR3 protein, CDR3 DNA. A D gene is named only where the DNA matches it firmly. For some rows the clone size is stated as once, few or many, or as a class when expanded; others skip it.

TRBV5-1	TRBJ1-4	-	-	CASSQGHRNEKLFF	TGCGCCAGCAGCCAGGGACATCGTAATGAAAAACTGTTTTTT
TRBV28	TRBJ2-1	-	-	CASSFPTTGNEQFF	TGTGCCAGCAGTTTCCCCACTACAGGGAATGAGCAGTTCTTC
TRBV7-9	TRBJ2-2	-	TRBD1	CASSFPGGGELFF	TGTGCCAGCAGCTTCCCAGGGGGCGGGGAGCTGTTTTTT
TRBV5-1	TRBJ1-4	-	-	CASSVLGTFNEKLFF	TGCGCCAGCAGCGTCCTGGGGACTTTTAATGAAAAACTGTTTTTT
TRBV7-2	TRBJ2-1	-	-	CASSFTYNEQFF	TGTGCCAGCAGCTTCACCTACAATGAGCAGTTCTTC
TRBV27	TRBJ2-7	-	TRBD1	CASSHQGTAYEQYF	TGTGCCAGCAGCCACCAGGGGACAGCCTACGAGCAGTACTTC
TRBV5-1	TRBJ1-5	-	-	CASSPEGDQPQHF	TGCGCCAGCAGCCCGGAGGGAGATCAGCCCCAGCATTTT
TRBV9	TRBJ1-6	-	-	CASTRTANNSPLHF	TGTGCCAGCACCCGGACAGCTAATAATTCACCCCTCCACTTT
TRBV18	TRBJ2-1	-	-	CASSPEGYNEQFF	TGTGCCAGCTCACCGGAGGGTTACAATGAGCAGTTCTTC
TRBV5-6	TRBJ2-3	-	-	CASSLLSQATDTQYF	TGTGCCAGCAGCTTGTTATCCCAAGCCACAGATACGCAGTATTTT
TRBV2	TRBJ2-6	few	TRBD1	CASSPGQSSGANVLTF	TGTGCCAGCAGTCCGGGACAGAGCTCTGGGGCCAACGTCCTGACTTTC
TRBV4-1	TRBJ2-1	-	-	CASSQDIGQGRYNEQFF	TGCGCCAGCAGCCAAGATATCGGGCAGGGAAGGTACAATGAGCAGTTCTTC
TRBV29-1	TRBJ2-1	-	-	CSVEEILSSYNEQFF	TGCAGCGTTGAAGAGATTCTAAGCTCCTACAATGAGCAGTTCTTC
TRBV4-1	TRBJ1-5	-	-	CASSQDVREEEPQHF	TGCGCCAGCAGCCAAGATGTCCGGGAAGAGGAGCCCCAGCATTTT
TRBV18	TRBJ2-7	once	TRBD1	CASSPEQGAYSYEQYF	TGTGCCAGCTCACCCGAACAGGGGGCGTACTCCTACGAGCAGTACTTC
TRBV6-6	TRBJ1-1	few	-	CASSRGTPGTEAFF	TGTGCCAGCAGCCGCGGGACGCCAGGCACTGAAGCTTTCTTT
TRBV7-2	TRBJ1-1	once	-	CASRTREGMNTEAFF	TGTGCCAGCCGCACCAGGGAGGGGATGAACACTGAAGCTTTCTTT
TRBV7-2	TRBJ2-2	-	-	CASSLVQGGTGELFF	TGTGCCAGCAGCTTAGTCCAGGGAGGCACCGGGGAGCTGTTTTTT
TRBV27	TRBJ2-3	-	-	CASSSPGVGTDTQYF	TGTGCCAGCAGTTCCCCCGGGGTGGGCACAGATACGCAGTATTTT
TRBV5-4	TRBJ1-4	-	TRBD1	CASSSTQGAGEKLFF	TGTGCCAGCAGCTCCACCCAGGGGGCAGGTGAAAAACTGTTTTTT
TRBV9	TRBJ2-3	-	-	CASSVSLGRGSYTQYF	TGTGCCAGCAGCGTCAGCCTGGGGCGGGGCTCCTATACGCAGTATTTT
TRBV5-1	TRBJ2-7	-	-	CASSLVDFSPYEQYF	TGCGCCAGCAGCTTGGTGGACTTTAGTCCCTACGAGCAGTACTTC
TRBV6-5	TRBJ1-2	-	TRBD1	CASTRDRNYGYTF	TGTGCCAGCACAAGGGACAGGAACTATGGCTACACCTTC
TRBV2	TRBJ1-1	-	-	CASSETGMNTEAFF	TGTGCCAGCAGTGAGACAGGAATGAACACTGAAGCTTTCTTT
TRBV6-1	TRBJ1-5	-	-	CASSEETVLLSNQPQHF	TGTGCCAGCAGTGAAGAGACAGTCCTGCTGAGCAATCAGCCCCAGCATTTT
TRBV5-1	TRBJ1-2	-	TRBD1	CASSLGGVDGYTF	TGCGCCAGCAGCTTAGGGGGCGTCGATGGCTACACCTTC
TRBV27	TRBJ1-4	few	TRBD1	CASSPGQGNEKLFF	TGTGCCAGCAGTCCCGGACAGGGGAACGAAAAACTGTTTTTT
TRBV19	TRBJ1-1	-	-	CASTSRGTVNTEAFF	TGTGCCAGTACTAGCCGCGGAACGGTGAACACTGAAGCTTTCTTT
TRBV30	TRBJ1-3	-	TRBD1	CAWSPGTGGSGNTIYF	TGTGCCTGGAGTCCCGGGACAGGGGGTTCTGGAAACACCATATATTTT
TRBV28	TRBJ2-1	-	TRBD2	CASTSTGLAGDNEQFF	TGTGCCAGCACCTCAACGGGACTAGCGGGGGACAATGAGCAGTTCTTC
TRBV29-1	TRBJ1-5	-	TRBD1	CSVAGTGGTQPQHF	TGCAGCGTTGCAGGGACAGGGGGCACTCAGCCCCAGCATTTT
TRBV4-3	TRBJ2-6	-	-	CASSQDWGRVVGANVLTF	TGCGCCAGCAGCCAAGACTGGGGCAGAGTGGTAGGGGCCAACGTCCTGACTTTC
TRBV5-6	TRBJ1-1	-	-	CASSLLQGRSEAFF	TGTGCCAGCAGCTTGTTGCAGGGTAGGTCTGAAGCTTTCTTT
TRBV5-1	TRBJ1-6	-	-	CASSPFGGESPLHF	TGCGCCAGCAGCCCGTTTGGAGGGGAATCACCCCTCCACTTT
TRBV6-5	TRBJ1-1	-	-	CASSYGGDGRLTEAFF	TGTGCCAGCAGTTACGGGGGCGACGGTCGCCTCACTGAAGCTTTCTTT
TRBV28	TRBJ2-2	-	TRBD1	CASSVPGQGSGELFF	TGTGCCAGCAGCGTACCGGGACAGGGGTCCGGGGAGCTGTTTTTT
TRBV5-1	TRBJ1-2	few	TRBD1	CASSSGQGSYYGYTF	TGCGCCAGCAGCTCGGGACAGGGAAGTTACTATGGCTACACCTTC
TRBV6-5	TRBJ2-2	-	TRBD1	CASRKGQINTGELFF	TGTGCCAGCAGAAAGGGACAGATTAACACCGGGGAGCTGTTTTTT
TRBV5-1	TRBJ1-1	-	-	CASSLGEGMGTEAFF	TGCGCCAGCAGCTTGGGGGAGGGGATGGGGACTGAAGCTTTCTTT
TRBV29-1	TRBJ2-1	-	TRBD1	CSVRTGRPYNEQFF	TGCAGCGTCAGGACAGGGCGGCCCTACAATGAGCAGTTCTTC
TRBV5-4	TRBJ2-5	-	-	CASSQNHQETQYF	TGTGCCAGCAGCCAAAATCACCAAGAGACCCAGTACTTC
TRBV2	TRBJ1-3	few	-	CASRSGTKDTIYF	TGTGCCAGCAGATCCGGGACAAAGGACACCATATATTTT
TRBV13	TRBJ1-3	-	-	CASSKVDGTSSGNTIYF	TGTGCCAGCAGCAAGGTCGACGGGACTAGCTCTGGAAACACCATATATTTT
TRBV11-3	TRBJ2-3	-	TRBD2	CASSLTSGDANTQYF	TGTGCCAGCAGCTTAACTAGCGGGGATGCGAATACGCAGTATTTT
TRBV4-2	TRBJ1-5	few	-	CASSQAPRSNQPQHF	TGTGCCAGCAGCCAAGCCCCCCGTAGCAATCAGCCCCAGCATTTT
TRBV7-8	TRBJ2-1	-	-	CASSPDRHNEQFF	TGTGCCAGCAGCCCGGACAGACACAATGAGCAGTTCTTC
TRBV6-1	TRBJ2-3	few	-	CASSEEVQAPRRGTQYF	TGTGCCAGCAGTGAAGAGGTTCAGGCCCCCCGGAGGGGTACGCAGTATTTT
TRBV5-1	TRBJ1-3	-	-	CASSLNGGGGNVNGNTIYF	TGCGCCAGCAGCTTGAATGGCGGCGGGGGAAATGTGAATGGAAACACCATATATTTT
TRBV5-6	TRBJ2-1	few	-	CASSRSPSGYNEQFF	TGTGCCAGCAGCCGCAGCCCATCAGGGTACAATGAGCAGTTCTTC
TRBV27	TRBJ1-1	once	TRBD1	CASSSISTGERNTEAFF	TGTGCCAGCAGTTCCATCTCGACAGGGGAGAGGAACACTGAAGCTTTCTTT
TRBV7-9	TRBJ1-4	few	-	CASSSDGQKNEKLFF	TGTGCCAGCAGCTCCGATGGACAGAAGAATGAAAAACTGTTTTTT
TRBV6-4	TRBJ2-1	-	-	CASSDGGTESSSNEQFF	TGTGCCAGCAGTGACGGGGGGACTGAATCCTCGAGCAATGAGCAGTTCTTC
TRBV7-3	TRBJ1-1	once	-	CASSSLGGATEAFF	TGTGCCAGCAGCTCCCTGGGGGGAGCCACTGAAGCTTTCTTT
TRBV13	TRBJ1-1	-	-	CASSTRGALMNTEAFF	TGTGCCAGCAGCACCCGGGGGGCCCTCATGAACACTGAAGCTTTCTTT
TRBV29-1	TRBJ2-5	-	-	CSVTGGKETQYF	TGCAGCGTTACGGGGGGCAAAGAGACCCAGTACTTC
TRBV5-4	TRBJ2-1	-	TRBD1	CASSLVGTGAREQFF	TGTGCCAGCAGCTTGGTAGGGACAGGCGCGAGGGAGCAGTTCTTC
TRBV2	TRBJ1-4	-	-	CASRGNGGEKLFF	TGTGCCAGCAGGGGCAACGGCGGGGAAAAACTGTTTTTT